These 4 T cell receptor beta chains share one sample of origin, sequenced in a study of metastatic and nonmetastatic thyroid tumors. Nobody among the patients had been given any treatment before thyroid surgery. TCRdb re-analyzed the PCR reads using MiXCR. The data hold 4,000 to 5,000 clones, with approximately 15% observed a single time. Material: adjacent normal tissue. These receptors all stem from a female donor with papillary thyroid cancer or a benign thyroid nodule (not recorded which). Some clones in this sample may be carry-over from other donors' samples.

In regard to this clone: Mismatch with germline at one junction end may stem from a read error. DNA of the CDR3: TGTGCCAGCATTGAATGGTATGAGCAGTTCTTC. It is translated as CASIEWYEQFF. The rearrangement joins TRBV2 to TRBJ2-1; no reliable D call. In germline, CDR1 is SNHLY, CDR2 FYNNEI. This CDR3 region has 11 residues. Drawing the rest from reference TRBV2 and TRBJ2-1, the complete variable domain is EPEVTQTPSHQVTQMGQEVILRCVPISNHLYFYWYRQILGQKVEFLVSFYNNEISEKSEIFDDQFSVERPDGSNFTLKIRSTKLEDSAMYFCASIEWYEQFFGPGTRLTVL.

This clone was detected only a few times. The genes are TRBV5-1 and TRBJ2-2, with TRBD2 as a possible D gene (5 bases). V lost 2 bases and J 1 base, leaving 15 bases between the germline ends. The CDR3 is made up of 17 amino acids. Germline V gene sequence: CDR1 SGHRS, CDR2 YFSETQ. The CDR3 protein is CASSFFLAEVNTGELFF. The DNA for the CDR3 is TGCGCCAGCAGCTTCTTCCTAGCTGAGGTGAACACCGGGGAGCTGTTTTTT.

This clone was seen many times. The gene calls are TRBV30 and TRBJ1-4; D call uncertain. Germline values: CDR1 GTSNPN, CDR2 SVGIG (reference sequence). The V gene lost 8 bases and the J gene lost 0 bases, with 10 bases spanning the gap. The length of the CDR3 is 13 residues. The chain's CDR3 is CAGFTATNEKLFF. The CDR3 nucleotides read TGTGCCGGCTTTACCGCAACTAATGAAAAACTGTTTTTT.

There are a few counts of this clone. The chain uses TRBV12-3 or TRBV12-4 and TRBJ1-2; 7 nucleotides line up with TRBD1. With V trimmed by 3 bases and J by 7 bases, 5 bases remained unmatched. The CDR3 runs 13 residues. CDR3: CASSLEGAGGYTF. The CDR3 DNA reads as TGTGCCAGCAGTTTGGAGGGGGCGGGTGGCTACACCTTC.